This T cell receptor (beta chain) was obtained from a study of OX40 agonist ivuxolimab in advanced cancers. A note on the overall study: Ivuxolimab was a fully human IgG2 agonistic monoclonal antibody targeting the costimulatory receptor OX40 (CD134). Intravenous ivuxolimab was administered to patients every 2 weeks at six dose levels: 0.01, 0.1, 0.3, 1.5, 3 and 10 mg/kg. Among the roughly 54 dose-escalation patients, around 20 had hepatocellular carcinoma, 15 or so melanoma, 9 renal cell carcinoma and 9 head and neck cancer. The dose-escalation cohort was roughly 83% male with a mean age of approximately 60 years, ranging from about 23 to 85. Prior anti-PD-1, anti-PD-L1 or anti-CTLA-4 therapy was permitted, and 40% of dose-escalation patients had received checkpoint inhibitors. Partial responses were achieved by three dose-escalation patients, of whom one had hepatocellular carcinoma and two had cutaneous melanoma. Peripheral TCRbeta sequencing aimed to test whether ivuxolimab altered TCR sequence diversity and caused clonal T-cell expansion. The paper reports the monotherapy dose-escalation portion (N ≈ 50 patients) of the phase I ivuxolimab trial.

For sequencing of the TCRbeta CDR3 region, genomic DNA was extracted from the sorted cells. TCRbeta CDR3 regions were sequenced using the immunoSEQ Assay. This immuneACCESS table, as held by TCRdb, lists in-frame sequences with V and J called but not all clones. Of the missing ones, under half trace to an unresolved V gene in checked studies; the others have no known cause. The sample table holds tens of thousands of clones, of which 94% were seen once. Roughly 21% of the sample is in the top ten clones. Worth noting for this clone: Its antigen target is currently unknown. Within one base of it there is no much larger clone, and no base qualities were kept.

Its CDR3 holds 12 amino acids, cysteine through phenylalanine. CDR3 DNA is the only sequence kept; it has 36 bases, read in frame from the first base. CDR1 and CDR2 (SGHAT, FQNNGV) derive from the germline V gene. V is clipped by 4 bases and J by 6 bases, and the sequence between their germline boundaries is 10 bases long. Patients with autoimmune disease history or receiving systemic immunosuppression were excluded from the trial. Peripheral blood for TCR sequencing was drawn from every dose cohort at baseline, at cycle 4 day 1 and at cycle 7 day 1. Samples came from an open-label, multicenter, first-in-human phase I dose-escalation trial of ivuxolimab. Adults with locally advanced or metastatic melanoma, renal cell carcinoma, hepatocellular carcinoma or head and neck squamous cell carcinoma were enrolled in the trial. CD4+ and CD8+ T cells were sorted separately from peripheral blood before TCR sequencing.

Beyond this particular receptor, the publication reports: Low levels of normalized T-cell clonal expansion were also seen in some nonresponding patients. After ivuxolimab, expanded clones were on average more numerous among CD8+ T cells than among CD4+ T cells. At doses of 0.1 to 3.0 mg/kg, clonal expansion of both CD4+ and CD8+ blood T cells was observed from baseline to week 6. Partial responders in the 0.1-3.0 mg/kg groups had among the lowest normalized peripheral clonal expansion, especially among CD8+ T cells. The antigen specificity of the clonally expanded peripheral T cells was not determined.

The receptor chain draws on TRBV11-2 and TRBJ2-7; the D gene identity is not certain. The TCR originated in an adult with an advanced solid tumor such as melanoma, head and neck, liver or kidney cancer. Material: CD4+ or CD8+ T cells sorted from blood, obtained in a trial of the OX40 agonist ivuxolimab. This receptor carries the CDR3 CASSSTQLEQYF. The nucleotide sequence reads as follows: TGTGCCAGCAGCTCCACTCAGCTCGAGCAGTACTTC. The reference TRBV11-2 and TRBJ2-7 proteins fill in what lies around the CDR3, so the full variable domain reads EAGVAQSPRYKIIEKRQSVAFWCNPISGHATLYWYQQILGQGPKLLIQFQNNGVVDDSQLPKDRFSAERLKGVDSTLKIQPAKLEDSAVYLCASSSTQLEQYFGPGTRLTVT.